Listed below are T cell receptor beta chains from one sample, sequenced in a study of blood T cells in healthy people across ages. Using its own MiXCR run on the 5' RACE reads, TCRdb lists one record per CDR3 protein. The sample lists approximately 770,000 distinct CDR3 sequences; roughly 60% were seen once. The sample consisted of blood. These TCRs come from a man aged 25-45 years in good health. Each CDR3 is given with its conserved first and last residue. Fields, in order: J gene, D gene, clone size, V gene, CDR3 DNA, CDR3 protein. D genes are given only for firm matches. Size values are once, few and many counts, or a class for expanded clones, and some rows have none.

J: TRBJ2-1
D: TRBD1
size: .
V: TRBV28
DNA: TGTGCCAGCAGTTTCCTGGGACAGGGGGCCGTTAATGAGCAGTTCTTC
CDR3: CASSFLGQGAVNEQFF

J: TRBJ2-6
D: TRBD1
size: .
V: TRBV28
DNA: TGTGCCTGCATAGACAGGGCTGGGGCCAACGTCCTGACTTTC
CDR3: CACIDRAGANVLTF

J: TRBJ2-5
D: .
size: few
V: TRBV7-2
DNA: TGTGCCAGCAGCTTGGAGGGGGCATCTGAGACCCAGTACTTC
CDR3: CASSLEGASETQYF

J: TRBJ2-1
D: .
size: few
V: TRBV13
DNA: TGTGCCAGCAGCTTAGAACAGGGAGTCTCCTACAATGAGCAGTTCTTC
CDR3: CASSLEQGVSYNEQFF

J: TRBJ2-7
D: TRBD2
size: few
V: TRBV4-2
DNA: TGTGCCAGCAGCCAGATAGCGGGGGCCGCTTACGAGCAGTACTTC
CDR3: CASSQIAGAAYEQYF

J: TRBJ2-1
D: .
size: .
V: TRBV7-9
DNA: TGTGCCAGCAGCTTAGTCCTAGCAGAGGATTTTGATGAGCAGTTCTTC
CDR3: CASSLVLAEDFDEQFF

J: TRBJ2-3
D: TRBD2
size: .
V: TRBV9
DNA: TGTGCCAGCAGCGAAAGCGGGGGGAGAGATACGCAGTATTTT
CDR3: CASSESGGRDTQYF

J: TRBJ1-2
D: TRBD1
size: .
V: TRBV4-2
DNA: TGTGCCAGCAGCCAACACACCGGGACAGGAGTCTATGGCTACACCTTC
CDR3: CASSQHTGTGVYGYTF

J: TRBJ2-7
D: TRBD1
size: few
V: TRBV7-3
DNA: TGTGCCAGCAGCTTGGGACAGAACCCCTCCGAGCAGTACTTC
CDR3: CASSLGQNPSEQYF

J: TRBJ1-1
D: .
size: .
V: TRBV18
DNA: TGTGCCAGCTCACCAAGGGGACGGAATATGAACACTGAAGCTTTCTTT
CDR3: CASSPRGRNMNTEAFF

J: TRBJ2-5
D: .
size: many
V: TRBV7-2
DNA: TGTGCCAGCAGCCTCCAGGCGGGGCAAGAGACCCAGTACTTC
CDR3: CASSLQAGQETQYF

J: TRBJ2-3
D: .
size: .
V: TRBV19
DNA: TGTGCCACCTCGGTTGGATTTTTAGCAGATACGCAGTATTTT
CDR3: CATSVGFLADTQYF

J: TRBJ2-1
D: .
size: .
V: TRBV3-1
DNA: TGTGCCAGCAGCCAAGATTTAGCCGAAGCGGGCTTGAATGAGCAGTTCTTC
CDR3: CASSQDLAEAGLNEQFF

J: TRBJ2-1
D: .
size: few
V: TRBV4-3
DNA: TGCGCCAGCAGCCAAGAAAGGAGGGCGGAGCAGTTCTTC
CDR3: CASSQERRAEQFF

J: TRBJ2-7
D: TRBD1
size: .
V: TRBV28
DNA: TGTGCCAGCAGTCGGCAGGGGGACCACGAGCAGTACTTC
CDR3: CASSRQGDHEQYF

J: TRBJ2-7
D: TRBD2
size: .
V: TRBV4-2
DNA: TGTGCCAGCAGCCAACTGACGGGGGGGTCCTACGAGCAGTACTTC
CDR3: CASSQLTGGSYEQYF

J: TRBJ2-5
D: .
size: .
V: TRBV7-2
DNA: TGTGCCAGCAGCTTTCCGTCTATTTGGGACATACCCCAAGAGACCCAGTACTTC
CDR3: CASSFPSIWDIPQETQYF

J: TRBJ1-6
D: .
size: few
V: TRBV12-3/TRBV12-4
DNA: TGTGCCAGCAGTACAGGGTTTTTGGGACTCCACTTT
CDR3: CASSTGFLGLHF

J: TRBJ2-7
D: .
size: few
V: TRBV29-1
DNA: TGCAGCGTTGCGTTCGGCGGGAAAGGGAGCGAGCAGTACTTC
CDR3: CSVAFGGKGSEQYF

J: TRBJ2-4
D: .
size: .
V: TRBV11-2
DNA: TGTGCCAGCAGCCCGCTAAGAATAGCCAAAAACATTCAGTACTTC
CDR3: CASSPLRIAKNIQYF

J: TRBJ1-2
D: TRBD1
size: once
V: TRBV4-3
DNA: TGCGTCAGCAGCCAAGAGACAGGGACTGGGTATGGCTACACCTTC
CDR3: CVSSQETGTGYGYTF

J: TRBJ2-7
D: TRBD2
size: .
V: TRBV3-1
DNA: TGTGCCAGCAGCCAGATGAGAGCGGGGGGCCGCGAGCAGTACTTC
CDR3: CASSQMRAGGREQYF

J: TRBJ1-1
D: .
size: .
V: TRBV20-1
DNA: TGCAGTGCTAGCGAGAACACTGAAGCTTTCTTT
CDR3: CSASENTEAFF

J: TRBJ2-1
D: .
size: .
V: TRBV9
DNA: TGTGCCAGCAGCCCAAGCAAAGGGGGCAATGAGCAGTTCTTC
CDR3: CASSPSKGGNEQFF

J: TRBJ2-5
D: TRBD2
size: .
V: TRBV29-1
DNA: TGCAGCGTTGAACTTGCGGGAGGGCTAGAGACCCAGTACTTC
CDR3: CSVELAGGLETQYF

J: TRBJ2-5
D: TRBD2
size: .
V: TRBV5-1
DNA: TGCGCCAGCAGCGGCGGGAGTTCGGAGACCCAGTACTTC
CDR3: CASSGGSSETQYF

J: TRBJ2-7
D: .
size: .
V: TRBV4-2
DNA: TGTGCCAGCAGCCAAGGAGCGGAGGGGAGCTCCTACGAGCAGTACTTC
CDR3: CASSQGAEGSSYEQYF

J: TRBJ2-3
D: .
size: .
V: TRBV7-9
DNA: TGTGCCAGCAGCTTACCGACGGTGGACGGCACAGATACGCAGTATTTT
CDR3: CASSLPTVDGTDTQYF

J: TRBJ2-1
D: .
size: .
V: TRBV30
DNA: TGTGCCTGGAGTAAGATGGGAAATGAGCAGTTCTTC
CDR3: CAWSKMGNEQFF

J: TRBJ2-7
D: TRBD1
size: few
V: TRBV7-2
DNA: TGTGCCAGCAGCTGGAAGACAGGGGGCTATATTTACGAGCAGTACTTC
CDR3: CASSWKTGGYIYEQYF

J: TRBJ1-5
D: .
size: .
V: TRBV7-2
DNA: TGTGCCAGCAGCTTAGCCCAGGGAGACGGTCAGCCCCAGCATTTT
CDR3: CASSLAQGDGQPQHF

J: TRBJ2-7
D: .
size: .
V: TRBV28
DNA: TGTGCCAGCAAGTCTTACGAGCAGTACTTC
CDR3: CASKSYEQYF

J: TRBJ2-1
D: .
size: few
V: TRBV29-1
DNA: TGCAGCGCAGACAATGAGCAGTTCTTC
CDR3: CSADNEQFF

J: TRBJ2-5
D: TRBD1
size: .
V: TRBV20-1
DNA: TGCAGTGCCGGGGGACAGGTTGAGCAGTACTTC
CDR3: CSAGGQVEQYF

J: TRBJ1-5
D: .
size: .
V: TRBV3-1
DNA: TGTGCCAGCAGCCCAAGACAAGGGCAGCCCCAGCATTTT
CDR3: CASSPRQGQPQHF

J: TRBJ2-1
D: TRBD1
size: few
V: TRBV7-2
DNA: TGTGCCAGCAGCCGCCTTGCCCAGGGGGCGTACAATGAGCAGTTCTTC
CDR3: CASSRLAQGAYNEQFF

J: TRBJ2-7
D: .
size: .
V: TRBV20-1
DNA: TGCAGTGCTAGAGATGACAGGATGTTGTTCGACTCCTACTACGAGCAGTACTTC
CDR3: CSARDDRMLFDSYYEQYF

J: TRBJ1-1
D: TRBD1
size: .
V: TRBV20-1
DNA: TGCAGTGCCCGGACAGGGGCGAACCTGAACACTGAAGCTTTCTTT
CDR3: CSARTGANLNTEAFF

J: TRBJ2-7
D: TRBD2
size: .
V: TRBV9
DNA: TGTGCCAGCAGCGTAGGCCCAGCGGGGGCTATGCGGCAGTACTTC
CDR3: CASSVGPAGAMRQYF

J: TRBJ2-7
D: .
size: .
V: TRBV28
DNA: TGTGCCACCGCGGACCTTTACGAGCAGTACTTC
CDR3: CATADLYEQYF

J: TRBJ2-3
D: .
size: .
V: TRBV3-1
DNA: TGTGCCAGCAGCCAGAACGCAGGGAGAGATACGCAGTATTTT
CDR3: CASSQNAGRDTQYF

J: TRBJ1-4
D: .
size: once
V: TRBV5-1
DNA: TGCGCCAGCAGCCCATCGCGGGACACCGAAACTAATGAAAAACTGTTTTTT
CDR3: CASSPSRDTETNEKLFF

J: TRBJ2-1
D: TRBD1
size: .
V: TRBV6-1
DNA: TGTGCCAACAGGAAGGGGGACAGGGGACACAATGAGCAGTTCTTC
CDR3: CANRKGDRGHNEQFF

J: TRBJ2-5
D: TRBD1
size: few
V: TRBV20-1
DNA: TGCAGTGCTAGAGAGGGACAGGGTAGAAAAGAGACCCAGTACTTC
CDR3: CSAREGQGRKETQYF

J: TRBJ2-7
D: TRBD1
size: .
V: TRBV7-9
DNA: TGTGCCAGCAGCTTAAGTACCCCGCCGGGACAGGGTATCTACGAGCAGTACTTC
CDR3: CASSLSTPPGQGIYEQYF

J: TRBJ2-3
D: TRBD2
size: .
V: TRBV18
DNA: TGTGCCAGCTCTCCCGGGACTACCGATGCGCAGTATTTT
CDR3: CASSPGTTDAQYF

J: TRBJ2-1
D: .
size: few
V: TRBV20-1
DNA: TGCAGTGCTTCCCGGAGGGCCCTTCACAATGAGCAGTTCTTC
CDR3: CSASRRALHNEQFF

J: TRBJ1-6
D: .
size: few
V: TRBV20-1
DNA: TGCAGTGCTAGAGTCGGGGGTCCTACTTCTTCACCCCTCCACTTT
CDR3: CSARVGGPTSSPLHF

J: TRBJ2-1
D: TRBD2
size: .
V: TRBV4-1
DNA: TGCGCCAGCAGCCAAGATTATACGGGGAGGGGTGAGCAGTTCTTC
CDR3: CASSQDYTGRGEQFF

J: TRBJ2-3
D: .
size: .
V: TRBV7-9
DNA: TGTGCCAGCAGCGACCGGAGTAGTCCAGATACGCAGTATTTT
CDR3: CASSDRSSPDTQYF

J: TRBJ2-5
D: .
size: .
V: TRBV30
DNA: TGTGCCTGGAGTCCAGATCGGGGGACCCAGTACTTC
CDR3: CAWSPDRGTQYF